This T cell receptor beta chain was profiled in a study of response to subunit inactivated influenza vaccine. Whole-study results and caveats: The study's authors posited that every seasonal influenza vaccination enlists few new T cells.

TCRdb redid the calling of the RT-PCR reads with MiXCR, one entry per CDR3 protein. The data hold hundreds of thousands of distinct CDR3 sequences, with approximately 13% observed a single time. Trimming cost V 1 base and J 8 bases; bases outside gene matches: 9. Looked up from germline, CDR1 is DFQATT and CDR2 is SNEGSKA (reference sequence). The CDR3 loop spans 16 amino acids. Worth noting for this clonotype: Its matching antigen is unknown.

The specimen was PBMCs from blood, collected roughly 2 weeks before vaccination. The TCR originated in a man over 45 who received an inactivated influenza vaccine. The chain couples TRBV20-1 to TRBJ2-1, with 12 bases matching TRBD1. The chain's CDR3 is CSARGPGQGARDEQFF. Here the CDR3 DNA reads TGCAGTGCTAGAGGACCGGGACAGGGGGCTAGGGATGAGCAGTTCTTC.